Each of the 7 T cell receptor beta chains below was sequenced from the same sample in a study of shared clonotypes between healthy human individuals. Data came from immunoSEQ multiplex PCR; TCRdb stores just in-frame clones and leaves some out. The sample contains about 490,000 clones, about 79% of which appear only once. Material: PBMCs. These receptors all stem from a woman aged 40 to 50 in good health. Some clones in this sample may be carry-over from other donors' samples.

The chain employs TRBV6-4 and TRBJ2-2; no firm D call. The germline gives CDR1 MRHNA, CDR2 SNTAGT. The CDR3 runs to 13 residues. Trimming removed 4 bases from V and 2 bases from J, with 5 bases in between. CDR3 DNA: TGTGCCAGCAGTGCCCTAAACACCGGGGAGCTGTTTTTT. Translating gives CASSALNTGELFF.

The chain carries TRBV7-3 and TRBJ2-3, with D perhaps TRBD2 (5 bases). The germline gives CDR1 SGHTA, CDR2 FQGTGA. The V gene lost 2 bases and the J gene lost 2 bases, with 11 bases spanning the gap. The CDR3 runs to 15 residues. This CDR3 reads CASSLDPGFTDTQYF. CDR3 bases: TGTGCCAGCAGCTTAGACCCGGGGTTCACAGATACGCAGTATTTT.

This clone was observed a single time. CDR3 in amino acids: CASSFGTGRIYEQYF. CDR3 nucleotides: TGTGCCAGCAGCTTTGGGACAGGGCGAATATACGAGCAGTACTTC. The J gene is TRBJ2-7, the V gene TRBV7-2; 9 bases match TRBD1. The CDR3 has 15 amino acids. The J segment lost 4 bases and the V segment lost 3 bases, leaving 7 bases of the junction unmatched. From germline, CDR1 is SGHTA and CDR2 FQGNSA.

The rearrangement uses TRBV5-4 and TRBJ1-4; no firm D call. Trimming took 0 bases from V and 8 from J, leaving 20 bases between them. CDR3 length equals 17 residues. Germline CDR1 reads SGHNT; CDR2 reads YYREEE (reference sequence). CDR3: CASSLGAGSLPAEKLFF. Written as DNA, the CDR3 is TGTGCCAGCAGCTTGGGGGCAGGATCACTCCCGGCGGAAAAACTGTTTTTT.

The chain combines TRBV18 with TRBJ2-3; no reliable D call. The CDR3 sequence is 14 residues long. CDR1 and CDR2 (germline): KGHSH, LQKENI. V shed 6 bases and J shed 0 bases, with 10 bases lying between them. DNA of the CDR3: TGTGCCAGCTCGCAGCAACCTAGCACAGATACGCAGTATTTT. This sequence encodes CASSQQPSTDTQYF.

The rearrangement links TRBV15 to TRBJ1-1, with D possibly matching TRBD1 (6 bases). Trimming stripped 0 bases from V and 7 bases from J, with 15 bases between. There are 15 residues in the CDR3. Germline V gives CDR1 LNHNV, CDR2 YYDKDF (reference sequence). The CDR3 here is CATSRDLGGGGEAFF. The CDR3, as DNA: TGTGCCACCAGCAGAGATTTGGGGGGCGGGGGTGAAGCTTTCTTT.

The V and J genes are TRBV30 and TRBJ2-3; 9 nucleotides align to TRBD2. Germline assignment: CDR1 GTSNPN and CDR2 SVGIG (reference sequence). This CDR3 contains 13 residues. V lost 6 bases and J lost 0; bases outside the gene matches: 1. CDR3 sequence reads: CACSGGSTDTQYF. CDR3 in DNA: TGTGCCTGCAGCGGGGGGAGCACAGATACGCAGTATTTT. Filled out from reference TRBV30 and TRBJ2-3, the complete variable domain reads SQTIHQWPATLVQPVGSPLSLECTVEGTSNPNLYWYRQAAGRGLQLLFYSVGIGQISSEVPQNLSASRPQDRQFILSSKKLLLSDSGFYLCACSGGSTDTQYFGPGTRLTVL.